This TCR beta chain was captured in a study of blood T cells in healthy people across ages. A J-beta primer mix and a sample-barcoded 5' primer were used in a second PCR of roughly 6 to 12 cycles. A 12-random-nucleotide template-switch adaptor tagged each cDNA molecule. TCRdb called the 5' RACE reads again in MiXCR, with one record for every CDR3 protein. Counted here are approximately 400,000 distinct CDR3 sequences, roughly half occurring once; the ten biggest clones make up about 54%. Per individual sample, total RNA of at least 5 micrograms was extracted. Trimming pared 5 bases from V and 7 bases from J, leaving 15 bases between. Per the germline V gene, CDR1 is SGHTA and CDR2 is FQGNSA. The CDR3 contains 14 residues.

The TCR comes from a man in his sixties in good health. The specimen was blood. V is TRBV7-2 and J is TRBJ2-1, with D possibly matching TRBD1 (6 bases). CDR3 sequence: CASSPGTLVNEQFF. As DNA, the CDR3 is TGTGCCAGCAGCCCGGGGACATTGGTAAATGAGCAGTTCTTC. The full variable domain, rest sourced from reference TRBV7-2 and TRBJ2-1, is GAGVSQSPSNKVTEKGKDVELRCDPISGHTALYWYRQSLGQGLEFLIYFQGNSAPDKSGLPSDRFSAERTGGSVSTLTIQRTQQEDSAVYLCASSPGTLVNEQFFGPGTRLTVL.